Reported below is one T cell receptor (beta chain). This clonotype was seen a few times. Its antigen is unknown. No much larger clone exists at a distance of one base, and base qualities are not known. This sample stems from a study of early T cells in non-severe SARS-CoV-2 infection (dated by TCRdb to the early 2020s). Regarding the research as a whole: Because TCR sequencing relied on bulk RNA taken from unsorted whole blood, pairing of alpha and beta chains was not possible. The full study reports these points: VDJdb matching was skewed toward anti-spike CD8 responses and likely underestimated virus-specific expansions, missing private and CD4 specificities.

The CDR3 measures 16 amino acids from cysteine to phenylalanine. The CDR3 DNA has 48 bases and is translated from base 1. CDR1 KGHSH and CDR2 LQKENI are derived from the germline V gene. V ends up 3 bases short and J 4 bases short, with an unmatched junction base count of 7. Library method: 5' RACE. Sequencing used a NextSeq 500. Unique molecular identifiers were attached to individual cDNA molecules in the TCR library protocol so that sequencing error and PCR bias could be corrected. Both TCR alpha and beta chains were sequenced, and tight co-correlation was observed between alpha and beta sequence abundances in each sample. The study's processing was this. Decombinator V4 was used to annotate TCR sequences for V gene, J gene and CDR3. TCRs were defined as expanded if a significant change between any two time points was detected under a Poisson model with p below 0.0001. TCR abundances were normalised to the total number of TCRs sequenced per sample and expressed as counts per million. MAIT TCRs were defined by TRAV1-2 paired with TRAJ12, TRAJ20 or TRAJ33, and iNKT TCRs by TRAV10 paired with TRAJ18. VDJdb, accessed on 1 November 2021, was searched for TCRs annotated for CMV, EBV and SARS-CoV-2, and TCRs annotated for more than one antigen were excluded. Starting from the raw public reads, TCRdb applied fastp trimming at Q25, assembled clones with MiXCR and retained in-frame beta chains. Every CDR3 protein is listed once, alongside the most common genes and DNA of its rows. In this record, the V and J calls reflect TCRdb's handling and not the investigators' own analysis. In this sample the table shows under 85,000 distinct CDR3 sequences, under 15% of which occur a single time. The ten largest clones add up to 5.2% of the sample.

Set within a cohort of healthcare workers in London, UK, this nested case-control study involved weekly PCR testing of nasopharyngeal swabs along with blood sampling. Healthcare workers were recruited during the week of the UK lockdown, between 23 and 31 March 2020, and followed weekly for up to about 15 weeks. Sequenced input: whole blood. This clonotype was obtained from an adult who was a healthcare worker with PCR-confirmed SARS-CoV-2 infection or an uninfected control (not recorded which). The chain employs TRBV18 and TRBJ2-2; 8 bases in the middle match TRBD2. The sequenced DNA: TGTGCCAGCTCACCTACCGGGACTAGGTCCACCGGGGAGCTGTTTTTT. It translates as CASSPTGTRSTGELFF.